Listed here is a single T cell receptor beta chain. Its antigen is not yet known. Base qualities are not provided; no much larger clone lies one nucleotide away. Libraries were made using the immunoSEQ multiplex PCR assay. Held by TCRdb, this immuneACCESS table contains in-frame sequences only and omits some clones. Under half of the omission traces to an unresolved V gene where checked; the cause of the rest is unknown. The sample data list about 3,100 clones, and around 82% of these were observed just once. The top ten constitute about 15% of the sample. This specimen belongs to a study of tumor T cells in aggressive B-cell lymphoma (dated by TCRdb to 2016 to 2017). Trimming costs V 4 bases and J 4 bases, and their ends lie 12 bases apart. Sequences SGHRS (CDR1) and YFSETQ (CDR2) are obtained from the germline V gene. From the cysteine up to the phenylalanine, the CDR3 has a length of 14 residues. CDR3 DNA is the only sequence kept; it has 42 bases, read in frame from the first base.

The clonotype was recovered from an adult with diffuse large B cell lymphoma. The material sequenced was tumor tissue. The sequence joins TRBV5-1 to TRBJ2-1; a tentative D match to TRBD2 spans 6 bases. The nucleotide sequence reads as follows: TGCGCCAGCAGCGGGGACTTGGGGTACAATGAGCAGTTCTTC. Its protein product is CASSGDLGYNEQFF.